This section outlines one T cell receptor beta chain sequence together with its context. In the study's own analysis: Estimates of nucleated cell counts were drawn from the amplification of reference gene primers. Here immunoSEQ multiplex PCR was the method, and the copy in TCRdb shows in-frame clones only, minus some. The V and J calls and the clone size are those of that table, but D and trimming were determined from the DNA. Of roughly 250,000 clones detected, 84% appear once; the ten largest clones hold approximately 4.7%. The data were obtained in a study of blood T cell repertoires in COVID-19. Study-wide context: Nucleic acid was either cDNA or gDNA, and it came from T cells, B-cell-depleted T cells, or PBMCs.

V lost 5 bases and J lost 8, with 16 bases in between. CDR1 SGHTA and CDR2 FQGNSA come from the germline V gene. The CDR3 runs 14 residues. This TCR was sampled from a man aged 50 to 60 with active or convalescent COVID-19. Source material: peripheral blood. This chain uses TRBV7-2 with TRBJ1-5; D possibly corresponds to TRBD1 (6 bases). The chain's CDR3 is CASSHPGQTKPQHF. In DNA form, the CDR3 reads TGTGCCAGCAGCCACCCGGGACAAACTAAGCCCCAGCATTTT.